These 4 T cell receptor beta chains share one sample of origin, sequenced in a study of cytomegalovirus exposure and HLA in healthy donors. The PCR ran on 60 Vbeta and 13 Jbeta primers. Profiling relied on immunoSEQ multiplex PCR, and the TCRdb table lists in-frame clones only, not all of them. Here the sample spans 120,000 or so clones, about three quarters being singletons. Material for sequencing was PBMCs. Receptor source: a female donor in good health and CMV-seronegative.

The rearrangement joins TRBV7-3 to TRBJ2-2; 7 bases are shared with TRBD2. V was clipped by 5 bases and J by 7 bases; unmatched bases: 13. This CDR3 spans 16 amino acids. In germline, CDR1 is SGHTA, CDR2 FQGTGA. The CDR3 region is CASSPVETSRGGELFF. CDR3 DNA sequence: TGTGCCAGCAGCCCAGTTGAGACTAGCCGGGGCGGGGAGCTGTTTTTT.

The chain employs TRBV15 and TRBJ1-2; D is possibly TRBD1 (6 bases). The V gene's germline CDR1 is LNHNV and CDR2 YYDKDF (reference sequence). The V end lost 0 bases, the J end lost 6 bases, and 8 bases lay between the germline ends. This CDR3 has 13 residues. This CDR3 reads CATSREEGDGYTF. In nucleotides, the CDR3 is TGTGCCACCAGCAGAGAAGAGGGGGATGGCTACACCTTC.

This sequence joins TRBV28 and TRBJ1-1, with D unclear. V dropped 4 bases and J dropped 5 bases, with 8 bases sitting between them. The CDR3 consists of 12 residues. CDR1 and CDR2 from the germline V gene are MDHEN and SYDVKM. The CDR3 protein is CASSWGVTEAFF. Written as DNA, the CDR3 is TGTGCCAGCAGTTGGGGAGTGACTGAAGCTTTCTTT.

The DNA for the CDR3 is TGCGCCAGCAGCCCTGGACTAGCGCTGGGGGAGCTGTTTTTT. Translating gives CASSPGLALGELFF. The J gene is TRBJ2-2, the V gene TRBV5-1, with TRBD2 identical over 9 bases. The ends lost 4 bases at V and 8 bases at J; junction bases unmatched: 6. This CDR3 has 14 residues. CDR1 and CDR2 from the germline V gene are SGHRS and YFSETQ.